These T cell receptor beta chains were read from a single sample in a study of blood T cell repertoires in COVID-19. This table comes from immunoSEQ multiplex PCR, and its TCRdb copy is limited to in-frame clones, with some not included. The top ten clones hold 3% to 4.5% of a sample with under 250,000 clones, roughly 85% of them seen once. The sequenced sample was peripheral blood. These receptors were collected from a woman older than 75 with acute or convalescent COVID-19. Each CDR3 is given with its conserved first and last residue. The order of the fields is J gene, D gene, clone size, V gene, CDR3 DNA, CDR3 protein. D genes are given only for firm matches. The size of a clone is reported for some rows only, either as once, few or many, or as a class for expanded clones.

TRBJ2-1 TRBD1 . TRBV11-3 TGTGCCAGCAGCTTTAGTGGGACAGGCAACTACAATGAGCAGTTCTTC CASSFSGTGNYNEQFF
TRBJ1-5 . . TRBV18 TGTGCCAGCTCCATCCTCCCGGTGGGCAATCAGCCCCAGCATTTT CASSILPVGNQPQHF
TRBJ2-1 TRBD2 once TRBV5-4 TGTGCCAGCAGCGCTGGGGGGGGACCTTACAATGAGCAGTTCTTC CASSAGGGPYNEQFF
TRBJ2-7 . many TRBV28 TGTGCCAGCAGATTTCGGTCCTCCTACGAGCAGTACTTC CASRFRSSYEQYF
TRBJ1-2 TRBD1 . TRBV27 TGTGCCAGCAGAGGGACAGCCAACTATGGCTACACCTTC CASRGTANYGYTF
TRBJ1-3 . few TRBV20-1 TGCAGTGCTAGTACCGGGGAAAACACCATATATTTT CSASTGENTIYF
TRBJ1-6 TRBD1 . TRBV7-2 TGTGCCAGCAGCTTAGCAGGGGGCTACTCACCCCTCCACTTT CASSLAGGYSPLHF
TRBJ2-1 . . TRBV28 TGTGCCAGCACCAAAAGGGGGGGCAACGGCAATGAGCAGTTCTTC CASTKRGGNGNEQFF
TRBJ1-1 . once TRBV5-6 TGTGCCAGCAGCTTGGGCCTTCTGAGGAACACTGAAGCTTTCTTT CASSLGLLRNTEAFF
TRBJ1-6 . . TRBV9 TGTGCCAGCAGCGCCCGGCAGGCTAATAATTCACCCCTCCACTTT CASSARQANNSPLHF
TRBJ2-7 . . TRBV11-3 TGTGCCAGCAGCCCCTCTCGGGGTTCCTACGAGCAGTACTTC CASSPSRGSYEQYF
TRBJ1-1 TRBD1 . TRBV27 TGTGCCAGCAGTCCCTGGACAGGGGGCACTCCTGAAGCTTTCTTT CASSPWTGGTPEAFF
TRBJ1-3 . . TRBV28 TGTGCCAGCAGTTTCCCCCTCGGCAGGCGATCAAGCTCTGGAAACACCATATATTTT CASSFPLGRRSSSGNTIYF
TRBJ1-1 . . TRBV27 TGTGCCAGCAGGAGAGGACAGTCCGCGGGCACTGAAGCTTTCTTT CASRRGQSAGTEAFF
TRBJ1-4 . . TRBV6-1 TGTGCCAGCAGTGGCAGCGATACAACTAATGAAAAACTGTTTTTT CASSGSDTTNEKLFF
TRBJ2-4 TRBD2 . TRBV7-2 TGTGCCAGCAGCTTAGAGTCCCTAGCGGGGGGGGTTCAGTACTTC CASSLESLAGGVQYF
TRBJ2-1 . . TRBV3-1/TRBV3-2 TGTGCCAGCAGACTTCTTGGGGGGAATGAGCAGTTCTTC CASRLLGGNEQFF
TRBJ1-1 . . TRBV2 TGTGCCAGCGTGAGGGCAGGGGTAAGAAACACTGAAGCTTTCTTT CASVRAGVRNTEAFF
TRBJ2-5 TRBD2 . TRBV2 TGTGCCAGCAGTGAGTTGCGGGGGGTAGGAGAGACCCAGTACTTC CASSELRGVGETQYF
TRBJ2-3 TRBD2 once TRBV18 TGTGCCAGCTCACGGGGAGGGGGCACAGATACGCAGTATTTT CASSRGGGTDTQYF
TRBJ2-1 . . TRBV28 TGTGCCAGCAGTCCTATGGACAGTCTTTCCTACAATGAGCAGTTCTTC CASSPMDSLSYNEQFF
TRBJ1-1 . . TRBV29-1 TGCAGCGCCTCTCGGACAGTTCTGAACACTGAAGCTTTCTTT CSASRTVLNTEAFF
TRBJ2-6 . . TRBV5-1 TGCGCCAGCAGCTTAGGGGGATCTGGGGCCAACGTCCTGACTTTC CASSLGGSGANVLTF
TRBJ1-1 . . TRBV3-1/TRBV3-2 TGTGCCAGCAGCCAGGGCAGGGGATATGGGACTGAAGCTTTCTTT CASSQGRGYGTEAFF
TRBJ1-6 TRBD1 . TRBV24-1 TGTGCCACCAGTGACCCGACAGGGACTTCCTATAATTCACCCCTCCACTTT CATSDPTGTSYNSPLHF
TRBJ1-2 TRBD1 . TRBV6-2/TRBV6-3 TGTGCCAGCAGACCTACAGGGGGCGATGGCTACACCTTC CASRPTGGDGYTF
TRBJ2-5 . . TRBV12-3/TRBV12-4 TGTGCCAGCAGTTTCAAAGAGACCCAGTACTTC CASSFKETQYF
TRBJ2-4 TRBD2 . TRBV7-2 TGTGCCAGCAGCTTACTCGTGAGCGGGGGGATCATAGCCAAAAACATTCAGTACTTC CASSLLVSGGIIAKNIQYF
TRBJ1-4 . . TRBV2 TGTGCCAGCAACTCAGGGTTTATGAATGAAAAACTGTTTTTT CASNSGFMNEKLFF
TRBJ1-2 TRBD1 . TRBV9 TGTGCCAGCAGCTCCGCAAGGGGGCGGGTTGGTGGCTACACCTTC CASSSARGRVGGYTF
TRBJ2-5 TRBD1 . TRBV7-3 TGTGCCAGCAGCCTCGGACAGGGAGGCTTTGAGACCCAGTACTTC CASSLGQGGFETQYF
TRBJ1-5 . . TRBV7-9 TGTGCCAGCAGCTTATATGGGGGGAATCAGCCCCAGCATTTT CASSLYGGNQPQHF
TRBJ2-7 . . TRBV6-5 TGTGCCAGCAGGTCGGGACTCGCCGGCCCCGAGCAGTACTTC CASRSGLAGPEQYF
TRBJ2-2 TRBD1 . TRBV7-8 TGTGCCAGCAGCTCCTATCGGAGCCCCGGGACAGGGGGAGCCGGGGAGCTGTTTTTT CASSSYRSPGTGGAGELFF
TRBJ2-7 TRBD1 . TRBV5-4 TGTGCCAGCAGCCCCAAGACAGGGGGCGTTTCCTACGAGCAGTACTTC CASSPKTGGVSYEQYF
TRBJ1-1 TRBD1 . TRBV3-1/TRBV3-2 TGTGCCAGCAGCCACCGGGACAGGGGACTTATGAACACTGAAGCTTTCTTT CASSHRDRGLMNTEAFF
TRBJ2-1 TRBD2 . TRBV9 TGTGCCAGCAGCGTAGCTAGCGGGGGGATTGCTGAGCAGTTCTTC CASSVASGGIAEQFF
TRBJ2-5 . . TRBV9 TGTGCCAGCAGCGTAGGAGGCGGGGTACAAGAGACCCAGTACTTC CASSVGGGVQETQYF
TRBJ2-5 . . TRBV7-7 TGTGCTAGCAGCTTTGGACGGGGAGAGACCCAGTACTTC CASSFGRGETQYF
TRBJ2-7 . . TRBV5-1 TGCGCCAGCAGCTTGGAAGGGGGAAACTACGAGCAGTACTTC CASSLEGGNYEQYF
TRBJ1-2 . once TRBV7-9 TGTGCCAGCAGCCCCTCGGGGTTTAATGGCTACACCTTC CASSPSGFNGYTF
TRBJ1-5 . . TRBV10-3 TGTGCCATCAGTGAGTCTTACATCCAGCCCCAGCATTTT CAISESYIQPQHF
TRBJ2-7 TRBD2 . TRBV28 TGTGCCAGCAGTTCTTCTAGCGGGGGGCGCGACGAGCAGTACTTC CASSSSSGGRDEQYF
TRBJ1-2 . . TRBV7-9 TGTGCCAGCAGCTTATTACAGGTCTATGGCTACACCTTC CASSLLQVYGYTF
TRBJ2-1 TRBD2 . TRBV7-3 TGTGCCAGCAGCCCCGGACTAGCTGGTAATGAGCAGTTCTTC CASSPGLAGNEQFF
TRBJ2-7 TRBD1 . TRBV6-5 TGTGCCAGCGGAAGACAGGGGCCGACCTCCTACGAGCAGTACTTC CASGRQGPTSYEQYF
TRBJ1-2 . . TRBV11-2 TGTGCCAGCAGCCAAAGGTCGGGAACACCGGGCTACACCTTC CASSQRSGTPGYTF
TRBJ2-5 . . TRBV5-6 TGTGCCAGCAGCCGCGGTGGTAGCGGACAAGAGACCCAGTACTTC CASSRGGSGQETQYF
TRBJ1-2 . . TRBV19 TGTGCCTCATACCGTAGGGGTGGGGGCCCCCCTTATGGCTACACCTTC CASYRRGGGPPYGYTF
TRBJ2-1 TRBD2 . TRBV19 TGTGCCAGCCAACCTTCGGGACTAGGAAGGAATGAGCAGTTCTTC CASQPSGLGRNEQFF
TRBJ2-4 . . TRBV7-2 TGTGCCACCACCGAGGGGAGGCAAACAAACATTCAGTACTTC CATTEGRQTNIQYF
TRBJ2-7 TRBD1 . TRBV24-1 TGTGCCACCAGTGATACGGGACAGGGGGCCAACGAGCAGTACTTC CATSDTGQGANEQYF
TRBJ2-7 TRBD2 . TRBV7-2 TGTGCCAGCAGCCCAAAGGCGGGACTAGCCGAAGAGCAGTACTTC CASSPKAGLAEEQYF
TRBJ2-2 TRBD1 . TRBV11-3 TGTGCCAGCAGCCTGACCGGGACAGGGGGCTTCGGGGAGCTGTTTTTT CASSLTGTGGFGELFF
TRBJ2-5 . . TRBV3-1/TRBV3-2 TGTGCCAGCAGCCGTACCGGGGGTCACCAAGAGACCCAGTACTTC CASSRTGGHQETQYF
TRBJ1-1 . . TRBV6-5 TGTGCCAGCAGTTACGACAGAAACACTGAAGCTTTCTTT CASSYDRNTEAFF
TRBJ2-5 TRBD2 . TRBV7-9 TGTGCCAGCAGCCCGGGACTAGCTTGGGAGAAGACCCAGTACTTC CASSPGLAWEKTQYF